This T cell receptor (beta chain) was documented in a study of control samples from healthy donors and cancer patients. Using immunoSEQ multiplex PCR, the repertoire was profiled, and TCRdb retains in-frame clones only, with some absent. The repertoire holds roughly 140,000 clones, with around 90% as singletons. The CDR3 contains 15 residues. Trimming removed 0 bases from V and 8 bases from J, with 14 bases in between. The germline CDR1 and CDR2 sequences are SGHTA and FQGNSA. The sequence derives from a man aged 25 to 45 in good health. The sequencing input was blood. This chain connects TRBV7-2 to TRBJ2-1; D gene unclear. The CDR3 DNA is TGTGCCAGCAGCTTAGCGCAATCGGTTGTTCATGAGCAGTTCTTC. This sequence encodes CASSLAQSVVHEQFF. The variable domain in full, with the rest retrieved from reference TRBV7-2 and TRBJ2-1, is GAGVSQSPSNKVTEKGKDVELRCDPISGHTALYWYRQSLGQGLEFLIYFQGNSAPDKSGLPSDRFSAERTGGSVSTLTIQRTQQEDSAVYLCASSLAQSVVHEQFFGPGTRLTVL.